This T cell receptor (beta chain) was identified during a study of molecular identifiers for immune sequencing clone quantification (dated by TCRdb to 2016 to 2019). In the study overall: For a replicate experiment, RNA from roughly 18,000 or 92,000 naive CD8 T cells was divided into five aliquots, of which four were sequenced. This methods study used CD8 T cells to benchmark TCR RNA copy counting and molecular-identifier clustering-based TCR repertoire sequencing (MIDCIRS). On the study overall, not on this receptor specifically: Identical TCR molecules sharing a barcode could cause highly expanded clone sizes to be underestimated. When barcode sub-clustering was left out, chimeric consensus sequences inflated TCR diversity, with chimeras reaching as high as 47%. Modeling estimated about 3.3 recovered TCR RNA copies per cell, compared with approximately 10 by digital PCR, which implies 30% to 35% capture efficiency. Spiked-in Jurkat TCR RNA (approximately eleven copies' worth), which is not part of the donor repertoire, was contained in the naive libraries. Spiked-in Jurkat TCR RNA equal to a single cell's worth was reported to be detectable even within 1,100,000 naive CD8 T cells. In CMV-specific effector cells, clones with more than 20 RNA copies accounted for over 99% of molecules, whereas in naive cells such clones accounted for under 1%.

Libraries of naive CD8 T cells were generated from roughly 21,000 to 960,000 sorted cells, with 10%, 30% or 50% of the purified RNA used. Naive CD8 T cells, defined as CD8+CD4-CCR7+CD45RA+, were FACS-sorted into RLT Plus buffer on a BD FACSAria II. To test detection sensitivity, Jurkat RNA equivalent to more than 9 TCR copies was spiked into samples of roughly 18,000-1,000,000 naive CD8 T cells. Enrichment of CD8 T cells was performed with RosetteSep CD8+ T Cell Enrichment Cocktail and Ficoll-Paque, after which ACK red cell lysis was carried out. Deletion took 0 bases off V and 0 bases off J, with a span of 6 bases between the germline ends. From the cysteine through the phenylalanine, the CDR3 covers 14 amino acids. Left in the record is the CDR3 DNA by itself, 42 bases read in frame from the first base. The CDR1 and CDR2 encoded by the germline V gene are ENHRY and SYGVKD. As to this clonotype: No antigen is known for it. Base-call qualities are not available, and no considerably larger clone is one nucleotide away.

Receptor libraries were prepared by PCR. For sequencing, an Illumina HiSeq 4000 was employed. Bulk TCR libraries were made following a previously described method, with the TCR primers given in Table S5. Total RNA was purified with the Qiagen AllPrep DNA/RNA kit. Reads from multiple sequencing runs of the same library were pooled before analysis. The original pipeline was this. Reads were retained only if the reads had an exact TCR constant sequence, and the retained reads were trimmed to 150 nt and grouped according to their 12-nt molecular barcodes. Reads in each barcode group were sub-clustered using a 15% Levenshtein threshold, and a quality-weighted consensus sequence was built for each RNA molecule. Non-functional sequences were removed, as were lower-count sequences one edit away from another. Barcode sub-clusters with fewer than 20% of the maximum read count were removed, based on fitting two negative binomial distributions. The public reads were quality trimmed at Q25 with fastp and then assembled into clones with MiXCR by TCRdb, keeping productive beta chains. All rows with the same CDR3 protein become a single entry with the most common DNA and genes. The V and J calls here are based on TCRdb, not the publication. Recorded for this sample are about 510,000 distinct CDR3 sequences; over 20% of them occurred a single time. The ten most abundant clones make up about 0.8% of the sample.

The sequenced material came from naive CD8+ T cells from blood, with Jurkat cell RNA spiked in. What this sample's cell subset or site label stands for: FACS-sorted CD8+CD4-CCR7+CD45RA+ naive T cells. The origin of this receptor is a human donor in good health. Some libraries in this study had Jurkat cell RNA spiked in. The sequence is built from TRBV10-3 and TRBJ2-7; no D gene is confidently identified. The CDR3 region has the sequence CAISESGSSYEQYF. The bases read TGTGCCATCAGTGAGTCCGGCAGCTCCTACGAGCAGTACTTC.